The entry below describes one T cell receptor (beta chain). The antigen this receptor binds is unknown. Per-nucleotide qualities are absent, and no much larger clonotype sits a single base away. The V and J ends are trimmed by 3 bases and 10 bases, leaving 23 bases between them. Including cysteine and phenylalanine, the CDR3 has 16 amino acids. Of the read, only the CDR3 DNA is kept; its 48 bases are in frame from base 1. CDR1 and CDR2 (SGDLS, YYNGEE) derive from the germline V gene. The time point tag for this specimen amounts to: cycle 4 day 1 (C4D1), after six to seven weeks of nivolumab. Every trial patient had relapsed after autologous stem cell transplantation, and cohorts A, B and C differed in prior brentuximab vedotin exposure. A total of fewer than 70 patients with relapsed/refractory classical Hodgkin lymphoma made up the trial cohort, and each patient's best overall response was complete response, partial response or progressive disease. Trial patients were treated with single-agent nivolumab in the multi-cohort phase II CheckMate 205 trial. An independent review committee assessed best overall response by applying the 2007 International Working Group response criteria. PBMCs from the trial were collected at three points: immediately before nivolumab initiation (C1D1), and during therapy at cycle 2 day 1 and cycle 4 day 1. Peripheral blood was collected in 8 mL Vacutainer Cell Preparation Tubes, from which PBMCs were isolated by centrifugation and then cryopreserved.

This specimen belongs to a study of PD-1 blockade in classical Hodgkin lymphoma (dated by TCRdb to 2020 to 2022). At the level of the whole study: Nivolumab dosing was 3 mg/kg intravenously every 2 weeks, continuing until either disease progression or unacceptable toxicity. The study used TCR beta sequencing and CyTOF to define a peripheral blood immune signature of response to PD-1 blockade in classical Hodgkin lymphoma. Study-level results and caveats: Lower diversity was seen in patients whose nivolumab began less than 1 year after ASCT, and these patients were left out of later analyses so that immune reconstitution would not confound the results. Trial patients achieving complete response had baseline diversity similar to newly diagnosed patients, whereas partial responders and progressors had significantly lower diversity. Baseline TCR diversity was reported to be lower in newly diagnosed patients than in healthy donors, and even lower in relapsed/refractory patients. The study was limited to a single clinical trial cohort, and causes of repertoire differences, possibly disease activity or prior therapy, remained undefined. A significant rise by C4D1 was seen in CD4+ but not CD8+ TCR diversity (p=0.0027 vs p=0.16), with the rise being most apparent in complete responders (p=0.02).

Genomic DNA was extracted with the Qiagen DNeasy kit from unsorted PBMCs and from negatively selected CD4+ and CD8+ fractions. Amplification of TCR beta CDR3 regions was done by immunoSEQ multiplex PCR with primers that anneal to V and J segments. A synthetic immune receptor repertoire was used to minimize amplification bias, and any remaining bias was removed computationally after sequencing. For the original study's pipeline: Repertoire diversity was quantified as the Shannon entropy index using custom Python scripts. The unsorted, CD4+ and CD8+ repertoires were each analyzed separately, with the exception of combined analyses, where CD4+ and CD8+ sequences were merged in silico. A clone was considered expanded if an increase in frequency of at least 2-fold after treatment relative to C1D1 was found, and a pseudocount of 0.5 was applied to clones undetected at baseline. Clones with 0 or 1 copy at C1D1 were classified as singleton clones, and clones with 2 or more copies were classified as non-singleton clones. Clones expanded in unsorted samples were assigned a CD4+, CD8+ or unknown annotation through matching of protein sequences in sorted samples from the same patient. Wilcoxon tests on paired samples were used to test changes in diversity from C1D1 to C4D1. Entries here come from immuneACCESS through TCRdb and include only in-frame sequences with V and J called. Some clones fail to appear in such tables; in the studies checked, an unresolved V gene covers under half of the shortfall, and the cause of the remainder is unknown. That table furnishes V, J and clone size, whereas the DNA furnished D and trimming. The sample profile shows tens of thousands of clones; 91% of them were found once. About a tenth of the sample lies in the top ten.

The sequencing here drew on peripheral blood mononuclear cells (PBMCs), taken before the fourth cycle of nivolumab. The V and J segments used are TRBV9 and TRBJ2-1; 6 matching bases give a weak D call of TRBD2. The origin of this receptor is a human donor with classical Hodgkin lymphoma. The base sequence is TGTGCCAGCAGCGCCGCCGGGACTTCCTTCCGGAGCGAGCAGTTCTTC. It is translated as CASSAAGTSFRSEQFF. The reference TRBV9 and TRBJ2-1 proteins fill in what lies around the CDR3, so the full variable domain reads DSGVTQTPKHLITATGQRVTLRCSPRSGDLSVYWYQQSLDQGLQFLIQYYNGEERAKGNILERFSAQQFPDLHSELNLSSLELGDSALYFCASSAAGTSFRSEQFFGPGTRLTVL.